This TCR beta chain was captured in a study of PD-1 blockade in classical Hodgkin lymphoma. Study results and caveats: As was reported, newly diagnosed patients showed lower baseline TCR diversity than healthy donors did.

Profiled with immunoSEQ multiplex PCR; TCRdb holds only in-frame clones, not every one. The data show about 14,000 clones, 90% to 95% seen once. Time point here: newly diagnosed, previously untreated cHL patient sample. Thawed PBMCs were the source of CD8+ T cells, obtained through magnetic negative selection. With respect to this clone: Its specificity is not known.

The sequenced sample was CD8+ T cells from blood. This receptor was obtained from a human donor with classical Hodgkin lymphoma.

DNA for the CDR3: TGTGCCAGCAGCTTAAGAGAGACCCAGTACTTC. Residues: CASSLRETQYF. V usage is TRBV11-2 and J usage is TRBJ2-5; D gene unclear. V was shortened by 2 bases and J by 4 bases, with 2 bases between the two germline ends. CDR3 length equals 11 residues. From germline, CDR1 is SGHAT and CDR2 FQNNGV.